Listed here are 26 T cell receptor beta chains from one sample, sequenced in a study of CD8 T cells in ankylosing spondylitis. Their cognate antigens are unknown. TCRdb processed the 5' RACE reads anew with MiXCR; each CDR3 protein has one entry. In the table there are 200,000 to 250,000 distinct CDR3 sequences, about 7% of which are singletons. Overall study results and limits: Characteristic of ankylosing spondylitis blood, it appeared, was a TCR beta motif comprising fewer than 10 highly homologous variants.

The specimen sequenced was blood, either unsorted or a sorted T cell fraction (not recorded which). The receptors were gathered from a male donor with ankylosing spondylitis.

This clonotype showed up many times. The CDR3 nucleotides are TGTGCCAGCAGTTACAACAGGAAAGGCGAGCAGTACTTC. It codes for CASSYNRKGEQYF. The genes are TRBV6-5 and TRBJ2-7, with TRBD1 as a possible D gene (5 bases). Trimming shortened V by 2 bases and J by 6 bases, and 11 bases separated the two germline ends. Germline V gene lookup returns CDR1 MNHEY and CDR2 SVGAGI. The CDR3 has 13 amino acids.

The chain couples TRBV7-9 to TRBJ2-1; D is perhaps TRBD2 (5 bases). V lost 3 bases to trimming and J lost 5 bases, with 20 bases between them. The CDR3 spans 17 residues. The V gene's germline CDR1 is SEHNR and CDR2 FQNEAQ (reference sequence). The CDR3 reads CASSLTAGPGLDNEQFF. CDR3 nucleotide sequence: TGTGCCAGCAGCTTGACGGCCGGGCCGGGGTTGGACAATGAGCAGTTCTTC.

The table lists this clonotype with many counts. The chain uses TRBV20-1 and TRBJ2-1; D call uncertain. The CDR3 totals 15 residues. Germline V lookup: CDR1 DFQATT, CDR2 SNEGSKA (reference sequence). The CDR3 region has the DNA TGCAGCACCGATCTGGGCCCTCAGCTCGGGAATGAGCAGTTCTTC. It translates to CSTDLGPQLGNEQFF.

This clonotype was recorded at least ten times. Here the CDR3 reads CASSQDIGFVNTEAFF. CDR3 coding DNA: TGCGCCAGCAGCCAAGATATCGGGTTTGTGAACACTGAAGCTTTCTTT. V usage is TRBV4-3 and J usage is TRBJ1-1; D is undetermined. The CDR3 is 16 residues long. Germline assignment: CDR1 LGHNA and CDR2 YSLEER. V shed 0 bases and J shed 0 bases, with 11 bases lying between them.

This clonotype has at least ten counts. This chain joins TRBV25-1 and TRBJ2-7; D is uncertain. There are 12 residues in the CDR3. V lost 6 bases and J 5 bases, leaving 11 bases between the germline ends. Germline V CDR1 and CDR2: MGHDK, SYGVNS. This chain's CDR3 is CASRPRFDEQYF. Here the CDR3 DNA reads TGTGCCAGCAGACCCAGGTTCGACGAGCAGTACTTC.

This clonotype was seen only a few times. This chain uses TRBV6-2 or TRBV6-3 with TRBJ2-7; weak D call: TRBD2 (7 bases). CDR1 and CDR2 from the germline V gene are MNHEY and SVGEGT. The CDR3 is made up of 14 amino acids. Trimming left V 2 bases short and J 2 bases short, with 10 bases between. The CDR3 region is CASSYVGGPYEQYF. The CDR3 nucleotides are TGTGCCAGCAGTTACGTGGGGGGGCCCTACGAGCAGTACTTC.

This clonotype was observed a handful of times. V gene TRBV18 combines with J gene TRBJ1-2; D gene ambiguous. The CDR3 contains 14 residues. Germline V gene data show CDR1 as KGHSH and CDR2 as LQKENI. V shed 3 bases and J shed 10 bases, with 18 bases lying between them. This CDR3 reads CASSPTHKGGDYTF. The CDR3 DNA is TGTGCCAGCTCACCCACCCACAAGGGAGGAGACTACACCTTC. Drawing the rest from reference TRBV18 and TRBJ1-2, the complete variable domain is NAGVMQNPRHLVRRRGQEARLRCSPMKGHSHVYWYRQLPEEGLKFMVYLQKENIIDESGMPKERFSAEFPKEGPSILRIQQVVRGDSAAYFCASSPTHKGGDYTFGSGTRLTVV.

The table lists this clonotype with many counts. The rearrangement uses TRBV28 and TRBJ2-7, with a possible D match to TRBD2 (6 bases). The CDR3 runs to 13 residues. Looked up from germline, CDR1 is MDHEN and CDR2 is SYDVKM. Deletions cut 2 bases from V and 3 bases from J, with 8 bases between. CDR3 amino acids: CASSLGGYYEQYF. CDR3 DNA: TGTGCCAGCAGTTTAGGAGGGTACTACGAGCAGTACTTC.

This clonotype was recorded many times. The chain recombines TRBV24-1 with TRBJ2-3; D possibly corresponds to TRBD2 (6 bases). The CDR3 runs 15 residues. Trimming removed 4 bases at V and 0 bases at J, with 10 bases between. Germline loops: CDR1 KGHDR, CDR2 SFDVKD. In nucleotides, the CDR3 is TGTGCCACCAGTGACCAGCGGGCCAGCACAGATACGCAGTATTTT. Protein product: CATSDQRASTDTQYF.

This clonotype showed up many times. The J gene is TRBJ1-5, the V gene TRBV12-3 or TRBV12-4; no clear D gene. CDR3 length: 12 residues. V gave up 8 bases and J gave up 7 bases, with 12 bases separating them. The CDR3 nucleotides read TGTGCCAGCTGTACCTGGGGACAGCCCCAGCATTTT. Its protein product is CASCTWGQPQHF.

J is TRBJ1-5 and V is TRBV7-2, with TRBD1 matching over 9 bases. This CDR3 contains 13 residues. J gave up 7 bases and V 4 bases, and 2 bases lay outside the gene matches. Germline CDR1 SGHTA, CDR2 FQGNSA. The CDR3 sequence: CASSWGQGQPQHF. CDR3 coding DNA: TGTGCCAGCAGCTGGGGACAGGGCCAGCCCCAGCATTTT. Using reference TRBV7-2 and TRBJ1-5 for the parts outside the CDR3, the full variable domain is GAGVSQSPSNKVTEKGKDVELRCDPISGHTALYWYRQSLGQGLEFLIYFQGNSAPDKSGLPSDRFSAERTGGSVSTLTIQRTQQEDSAVYLCASSWGQGQPQHFGDGTRLSIL.

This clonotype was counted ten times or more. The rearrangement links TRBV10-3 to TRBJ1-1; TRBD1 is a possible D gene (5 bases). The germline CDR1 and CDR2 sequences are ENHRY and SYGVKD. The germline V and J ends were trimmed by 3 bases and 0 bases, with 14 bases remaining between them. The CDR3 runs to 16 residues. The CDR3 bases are TGTGCCATCAGTGAAGGGGAATATTACTTGAACACTGAAGCTTTCTTT. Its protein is CAISEGEYYLNTEAFF.

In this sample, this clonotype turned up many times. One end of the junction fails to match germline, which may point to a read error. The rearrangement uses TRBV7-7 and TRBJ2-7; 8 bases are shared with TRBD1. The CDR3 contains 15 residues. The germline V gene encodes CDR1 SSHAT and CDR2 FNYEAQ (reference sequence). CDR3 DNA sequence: TGTGCTAGCAGCTTAGGGGCAGGGGGCGCCTACGAGCAGTACTTC. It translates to CASSLGAGGAYEQYF.

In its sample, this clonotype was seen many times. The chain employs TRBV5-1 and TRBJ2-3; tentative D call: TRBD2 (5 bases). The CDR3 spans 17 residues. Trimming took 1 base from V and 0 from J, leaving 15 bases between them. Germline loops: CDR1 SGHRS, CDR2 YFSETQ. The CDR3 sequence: CASSLLPADSSTDTQYF. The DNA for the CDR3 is TGCGCCAGCAGCTTGCTCCCAGCGGATTCTAGCACAGATACGCAGTATTTT. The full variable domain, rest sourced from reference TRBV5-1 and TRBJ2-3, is KAGVTQTPRYLIKTRGQQVTLSCSPISGHRSVSWYQQTPGQGLQFLFEYFSETQRNKGNFPGRFSGRQFSNSRSEMNVSTLELGDSALYLCASSLLPADSSTDTQYFGPGTRLTVL.

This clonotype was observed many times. CDR3: CSAFGHLNTEAFF. CDR3 bases: TGCAGTGCTTTCGGACACCTGAACACTGAAGCTTTCTTT. This chain links TRBV20-1 with TRBJ1-1, with D possibly matching TRBD1 (5 bases). V was cut by 5 bases and J by 0 bases, with 10 bases left in between. CDR1 is DFQATT, CDR2 SNEGSKA, per germline (reference sequence). CDR3 size: 13 residues.

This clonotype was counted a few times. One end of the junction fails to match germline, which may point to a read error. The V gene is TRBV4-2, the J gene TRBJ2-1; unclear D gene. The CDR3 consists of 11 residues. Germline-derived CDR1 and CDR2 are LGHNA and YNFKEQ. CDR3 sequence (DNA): TGTGCCAGCAGCCAAGAAACGGCGAAGGTCTTC. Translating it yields CASSQETAKVF.

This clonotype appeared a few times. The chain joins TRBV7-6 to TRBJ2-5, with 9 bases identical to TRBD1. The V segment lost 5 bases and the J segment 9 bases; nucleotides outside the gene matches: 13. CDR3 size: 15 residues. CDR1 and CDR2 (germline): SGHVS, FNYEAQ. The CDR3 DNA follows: TGTGCCAGCAGCCCGGGACAGGGCCGATTCGGGGCCCAGTACTTC. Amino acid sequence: CASSPGQGRFGAQYF.

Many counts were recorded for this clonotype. The DNA of the CDR3 is TGTGCCAGCAGCCTCGGACAGGAAGCTTTCTTT. Translation: CASSLGQEAFF. The V gene is TRBV7-6, the J gene TRBJ1-1; possible D gene TRBD1, 6 bases. Germline CDR1 and CDR2: SGHVS and FNYEAQ. The CDR3 runs 11 residues. Trimming took 5 bases from V and 8 from J, leaving 9 bases between them.

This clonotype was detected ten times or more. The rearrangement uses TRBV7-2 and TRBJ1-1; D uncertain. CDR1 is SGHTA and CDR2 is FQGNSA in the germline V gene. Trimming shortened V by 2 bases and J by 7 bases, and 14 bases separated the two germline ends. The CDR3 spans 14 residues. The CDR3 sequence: CASSLRVGRNEAFF. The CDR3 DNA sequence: TGTGCCAGCAGCTTAAGAGTCGGTAGGAATGAAGCTTTCTTT.

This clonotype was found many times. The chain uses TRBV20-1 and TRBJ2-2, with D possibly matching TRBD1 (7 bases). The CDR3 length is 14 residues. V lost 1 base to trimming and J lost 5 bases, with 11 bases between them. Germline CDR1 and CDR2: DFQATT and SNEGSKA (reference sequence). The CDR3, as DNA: TGCAGTGCTAGAGGGTCAGGGGGGACCGGGGAGCTGTTTTTT. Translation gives CSARGSGGTGELFF.

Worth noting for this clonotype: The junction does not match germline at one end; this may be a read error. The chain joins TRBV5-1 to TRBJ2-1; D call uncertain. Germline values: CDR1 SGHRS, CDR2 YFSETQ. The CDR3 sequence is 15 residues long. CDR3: CSSSLTLQLANDQFF. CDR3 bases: TGCTCCAGCAGCTTGACTCTCCAATTGGCGAATGATCAGTTCTTC.

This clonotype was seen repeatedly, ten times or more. The CDR3 region has the DNA TGTGCCAGCAGTCCCGGTTCTTGGGGGGGGTACACTGAAGCTTTCTTT. This encodes CASSPGSWGGYTEAFF. V gene TRBV6-2 or TRBV6-3 combines with J gene TRBJ1-1, with a weak D call TRBD1 (5 bases). The CDR3 sequence is 16 residues long. The ends were cut back, 5 bases at V and 3 bases at J, with 19 bases in the middle. Germline CDR1 and CDR2: MNHEY and SVGEGT.

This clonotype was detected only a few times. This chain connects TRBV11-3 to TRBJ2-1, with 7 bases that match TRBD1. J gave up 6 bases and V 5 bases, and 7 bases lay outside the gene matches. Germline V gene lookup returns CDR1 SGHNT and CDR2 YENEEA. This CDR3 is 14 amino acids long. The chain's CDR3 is CASSHPGQSNEQFF. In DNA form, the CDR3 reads TGTGCCAGCAGCCACCCGGGACAGAGCAATGAGCAGTTCTTC.

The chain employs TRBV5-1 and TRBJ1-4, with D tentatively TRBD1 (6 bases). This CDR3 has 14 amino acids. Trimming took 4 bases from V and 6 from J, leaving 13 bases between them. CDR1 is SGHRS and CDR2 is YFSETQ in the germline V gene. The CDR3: CASSQLGAYEKLFF. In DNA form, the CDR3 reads TGCGCCAGCAGCCAATTGGGGGCTTATGAAAAACTGTTTTTT.

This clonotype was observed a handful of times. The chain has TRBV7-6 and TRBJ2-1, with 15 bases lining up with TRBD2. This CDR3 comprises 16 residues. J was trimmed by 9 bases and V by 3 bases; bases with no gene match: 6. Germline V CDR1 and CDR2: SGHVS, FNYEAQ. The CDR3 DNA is TGTGCCAGCAGCTTCAGGACTAGCGGGAGGGCCACTGAGCAGTTCTTC. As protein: CASSFRTSGRATEQFF.

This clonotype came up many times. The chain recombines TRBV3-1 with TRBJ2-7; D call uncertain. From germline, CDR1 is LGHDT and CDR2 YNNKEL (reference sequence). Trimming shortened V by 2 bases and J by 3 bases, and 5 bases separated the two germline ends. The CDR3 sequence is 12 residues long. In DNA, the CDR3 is TGTGCCAGCAGCCAATTCGGCTACGAGCAGTACTTC. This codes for CASSQFGYEQYF.